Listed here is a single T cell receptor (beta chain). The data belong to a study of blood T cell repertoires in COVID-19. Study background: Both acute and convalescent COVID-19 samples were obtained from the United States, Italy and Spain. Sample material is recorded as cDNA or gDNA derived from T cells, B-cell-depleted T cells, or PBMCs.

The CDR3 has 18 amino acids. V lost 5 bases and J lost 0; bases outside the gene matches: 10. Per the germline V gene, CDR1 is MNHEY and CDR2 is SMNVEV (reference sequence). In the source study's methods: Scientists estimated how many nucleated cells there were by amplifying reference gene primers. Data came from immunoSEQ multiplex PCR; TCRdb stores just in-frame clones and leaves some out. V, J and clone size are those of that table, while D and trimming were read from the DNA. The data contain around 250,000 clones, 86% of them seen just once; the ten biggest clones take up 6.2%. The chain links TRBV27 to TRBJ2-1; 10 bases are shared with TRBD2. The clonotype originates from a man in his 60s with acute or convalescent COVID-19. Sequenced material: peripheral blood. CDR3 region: CASSLITASGSSYNEQFF. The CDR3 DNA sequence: TGTGCCAGCAGTCTTATCACGGCTAGCGGGAGCTCCTACAATGAGCAGTTCTTC.